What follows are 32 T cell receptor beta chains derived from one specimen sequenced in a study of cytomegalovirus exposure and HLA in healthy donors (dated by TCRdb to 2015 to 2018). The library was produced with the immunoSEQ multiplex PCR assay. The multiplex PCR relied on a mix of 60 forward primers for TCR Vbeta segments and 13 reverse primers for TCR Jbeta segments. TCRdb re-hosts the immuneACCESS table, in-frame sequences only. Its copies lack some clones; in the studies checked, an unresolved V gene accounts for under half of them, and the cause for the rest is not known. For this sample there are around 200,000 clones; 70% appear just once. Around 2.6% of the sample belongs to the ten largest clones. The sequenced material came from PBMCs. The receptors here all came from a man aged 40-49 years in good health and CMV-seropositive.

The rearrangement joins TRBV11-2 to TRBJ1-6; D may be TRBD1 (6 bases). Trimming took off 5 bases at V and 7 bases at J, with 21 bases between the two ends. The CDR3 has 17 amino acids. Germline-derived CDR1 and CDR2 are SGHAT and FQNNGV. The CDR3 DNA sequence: TGTGCCAGCAGCGAACGCCACCGGGACAAAGGCAATTCACCCCTCCACTTT. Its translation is CASSERHRDKGNSPLHF.

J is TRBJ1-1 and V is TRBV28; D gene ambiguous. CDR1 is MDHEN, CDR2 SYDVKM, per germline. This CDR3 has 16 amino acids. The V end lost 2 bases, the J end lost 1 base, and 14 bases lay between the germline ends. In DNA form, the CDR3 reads TGTGCCAGCAGTTTAGGACTGGGAGGTAGGAACACTGAAGCTTTCTTT. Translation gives CASSLGLGGRNTEAFF.

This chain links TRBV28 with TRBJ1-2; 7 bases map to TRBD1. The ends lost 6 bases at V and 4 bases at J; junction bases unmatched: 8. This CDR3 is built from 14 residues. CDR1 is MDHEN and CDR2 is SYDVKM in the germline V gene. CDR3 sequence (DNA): TGTGCCAGCAGGAAACCGGGACAGCTCTATGGCTACACCTTC. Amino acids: CASRKPGQLYGYTF.

The CDR3: CASSQGGQSPGETQYF. CDR3 sequence (DNA): TGTGCCAGCAGTCAAGGTGGGCAGTCCCCGGGGGAGACCCAGTACTTC. The chain is built from TRBV7-2 and TRBJ2-5, with D maybe TRBD2 (5 bases). The CDR3 runs to 16 residues. The germline gives CDR1 SGHTA, CDR2 FQGNSA. V lost 6 bases, J lost 5 bases, and 22 bases lay in between.

The CDR3 bases are TGTGCCAGCAGCTTAGGGAGAAGCTCCTACAATGAGCAGTTCTTC. This translates into CASSLGRSSYNEQFF. The chain is built from TRBV11-1 and TRBJ2-1, with D hard to call. Deletions cut 1 base from V and 0 bases from J, with 7 bases between. The CDR3 loop spans 15 amino acids. Germline values: CDR1 SGHAT, CDR2 FQDESV (reference sequence).

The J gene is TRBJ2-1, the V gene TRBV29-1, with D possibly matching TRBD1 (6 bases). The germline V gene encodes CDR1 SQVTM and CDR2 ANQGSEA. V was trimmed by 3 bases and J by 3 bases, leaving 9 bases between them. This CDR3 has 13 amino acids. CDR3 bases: TGCAGCGTTGACAGGGGTAGCTACAATGAGCAGTTCTTC. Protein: CSVDRGSYNEQFF.

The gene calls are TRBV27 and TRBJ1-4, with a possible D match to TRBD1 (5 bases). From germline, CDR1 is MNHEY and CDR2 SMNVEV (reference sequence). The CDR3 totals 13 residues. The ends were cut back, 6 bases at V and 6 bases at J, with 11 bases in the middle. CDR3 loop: CASRQGGHEKLFF. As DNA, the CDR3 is TGTGCCAGCAGGCAGGGTGGGCATGAAAAACTGTTTTTT.

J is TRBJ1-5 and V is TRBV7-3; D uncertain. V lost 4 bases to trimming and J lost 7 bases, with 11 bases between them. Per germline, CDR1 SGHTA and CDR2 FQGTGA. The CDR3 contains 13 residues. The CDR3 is CASSSSPGQPQHF. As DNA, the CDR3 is TGTGCCAGCAGCTCATCTCCGGGACAGCCCCAGCATTTT.

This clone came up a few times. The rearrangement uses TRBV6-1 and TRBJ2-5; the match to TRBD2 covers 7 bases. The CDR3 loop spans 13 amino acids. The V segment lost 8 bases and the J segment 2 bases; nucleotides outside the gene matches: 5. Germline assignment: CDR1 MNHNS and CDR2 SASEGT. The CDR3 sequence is CASELSGQETQYF. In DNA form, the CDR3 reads TGTGCCAGCGAACTTAGCGGGCAAGAGACCCAGTACTTC.

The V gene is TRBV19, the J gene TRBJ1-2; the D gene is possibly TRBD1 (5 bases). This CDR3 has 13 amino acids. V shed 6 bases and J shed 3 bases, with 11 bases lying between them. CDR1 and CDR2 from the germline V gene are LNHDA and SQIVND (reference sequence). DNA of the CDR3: TGTGCCAGTAGAATCGACAGTGACTATGGCTACACCTTC. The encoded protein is CASRIDSDYGYTF.

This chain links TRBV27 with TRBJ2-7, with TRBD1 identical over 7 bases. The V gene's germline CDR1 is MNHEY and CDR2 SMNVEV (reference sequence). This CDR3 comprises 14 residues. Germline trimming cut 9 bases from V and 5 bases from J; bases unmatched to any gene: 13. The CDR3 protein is CASQKQGLRNEQYF. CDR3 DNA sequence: TGTGCCAGTCAAAAACAGGGGCTCCGGAACGAGCAGTACTTC.

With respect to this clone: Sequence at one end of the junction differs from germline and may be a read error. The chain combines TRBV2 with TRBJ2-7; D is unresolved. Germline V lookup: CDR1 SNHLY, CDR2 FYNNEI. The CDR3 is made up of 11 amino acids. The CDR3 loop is CASINSHEQYF. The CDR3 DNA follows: TGTGCCAGCATCAACTCCCACGAGCAGTACTTC.

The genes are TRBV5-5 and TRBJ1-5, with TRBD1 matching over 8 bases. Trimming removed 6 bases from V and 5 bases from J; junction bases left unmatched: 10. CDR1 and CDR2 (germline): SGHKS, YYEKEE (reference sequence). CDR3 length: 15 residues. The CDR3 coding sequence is TGTGCCAGCACCCGGACCGGGACAGGAGATCAGCCCCAGCATTTT. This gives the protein CASTRTGTGDQPQHF.

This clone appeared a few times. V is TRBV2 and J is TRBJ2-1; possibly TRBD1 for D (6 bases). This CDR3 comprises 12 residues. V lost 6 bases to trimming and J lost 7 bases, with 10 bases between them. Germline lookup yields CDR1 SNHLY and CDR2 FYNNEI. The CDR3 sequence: CASREQGNEQFF. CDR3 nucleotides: TGTGCCAGCAGGGAACAGGGAAATGAGCAGTTCTTC.

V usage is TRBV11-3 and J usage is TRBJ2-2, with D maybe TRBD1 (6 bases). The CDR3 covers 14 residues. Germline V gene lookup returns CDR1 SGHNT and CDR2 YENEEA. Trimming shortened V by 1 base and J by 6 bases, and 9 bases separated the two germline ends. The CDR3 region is CASSLGTASGELFF. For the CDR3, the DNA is TGTGCCAGCAGCTTAGGGACAGCCTCCGGGGAGCTGTTTTTT.

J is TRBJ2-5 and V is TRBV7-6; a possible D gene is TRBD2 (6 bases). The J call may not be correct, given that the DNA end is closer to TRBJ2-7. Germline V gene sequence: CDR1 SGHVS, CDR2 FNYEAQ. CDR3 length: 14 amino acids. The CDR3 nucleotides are TGTGCCAGCAGCTTAGGGGGGGAGGACTACGAGCAGTACTTC. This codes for CASSLGGEDYEQYF.

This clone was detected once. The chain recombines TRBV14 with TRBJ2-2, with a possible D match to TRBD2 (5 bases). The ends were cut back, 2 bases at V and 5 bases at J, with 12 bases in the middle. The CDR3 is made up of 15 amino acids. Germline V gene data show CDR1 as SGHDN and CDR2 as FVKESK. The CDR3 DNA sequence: TGTGCCAGCAGCCAAAACCGGGGTTGGACCGGGGAGCTGTTTTTT. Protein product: CASSQNRGWTGELFF.

CDR3 region: CASNPDRAGSPLHF. CDR3 nucleotide sequence: TGTGCCAGCAACCCGGACCGGGCGGGTTCACCCCTCCACTTT. This rearrangement joins TRBV7-9 to TRBJ1-6; no clear D gene. Germline V lookup: CDR1 SEHNR, CDR2 FQNEAQ (reference sequence). CDR3 length: 14 amino acids. The V gene lost 7 bases and the J gene lost 9 bases, with 16 bases spanning the gap.

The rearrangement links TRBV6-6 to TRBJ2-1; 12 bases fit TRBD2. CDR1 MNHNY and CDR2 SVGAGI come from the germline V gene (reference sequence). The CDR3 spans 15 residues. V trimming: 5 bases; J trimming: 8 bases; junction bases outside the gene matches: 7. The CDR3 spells CASSGTSGPWDEQFF. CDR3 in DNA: TGTGCCAGCAGTGGGACTAGCGGGCCCTGGGATGAGCAGTTCTTC.

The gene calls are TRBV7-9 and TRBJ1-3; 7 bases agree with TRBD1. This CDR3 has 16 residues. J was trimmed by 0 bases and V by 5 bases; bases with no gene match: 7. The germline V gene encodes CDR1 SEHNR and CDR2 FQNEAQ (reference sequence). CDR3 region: CASSPLGTASGNTIYF. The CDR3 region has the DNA TGTGCCAGCAGCCCCCTCGGGACAGCCTCTGGAAACACCATATATTTT.

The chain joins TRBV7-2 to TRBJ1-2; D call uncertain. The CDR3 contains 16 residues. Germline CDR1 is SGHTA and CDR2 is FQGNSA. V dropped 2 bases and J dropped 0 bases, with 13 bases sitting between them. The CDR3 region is CASSLPRNTPNYGYTF. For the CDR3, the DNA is TGTGCCAGCAGCTTACCCCGCAACACACCTAACTATGGCTACACCTTC.

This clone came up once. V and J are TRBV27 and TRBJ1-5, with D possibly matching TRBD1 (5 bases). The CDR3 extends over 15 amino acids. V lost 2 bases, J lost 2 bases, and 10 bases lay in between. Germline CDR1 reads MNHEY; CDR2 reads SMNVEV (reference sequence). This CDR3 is CASSLSGGGNQPQHF. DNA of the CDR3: TGTGCCAGCAGTTTAAGCGGGGGAGGCAATCAGCCCCAGCATTTT.

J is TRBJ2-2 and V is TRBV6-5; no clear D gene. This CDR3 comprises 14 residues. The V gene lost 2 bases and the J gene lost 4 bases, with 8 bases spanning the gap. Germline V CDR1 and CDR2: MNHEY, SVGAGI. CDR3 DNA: TGTGCCAGCAGTTACGTGGGCCGCACCGGGGAGCTGTTTTTT. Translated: CASSYVGRTGELFF.

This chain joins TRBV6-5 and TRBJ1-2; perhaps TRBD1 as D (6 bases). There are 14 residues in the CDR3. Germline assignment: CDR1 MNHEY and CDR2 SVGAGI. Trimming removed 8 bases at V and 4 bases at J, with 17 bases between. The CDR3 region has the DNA TGTGCCAGCCGCCGGCGGGGGCTGTCCTATGGCTACACCTTC. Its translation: CASRRRGLSYGYTF.

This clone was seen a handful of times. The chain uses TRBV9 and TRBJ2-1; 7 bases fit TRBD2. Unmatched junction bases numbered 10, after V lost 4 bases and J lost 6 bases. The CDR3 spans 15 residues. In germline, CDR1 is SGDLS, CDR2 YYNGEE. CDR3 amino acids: CASSPPGTTPNEQFF. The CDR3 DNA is TGTGCCAGCAGCCCCCCCGGGACTACCCCCAATGAGCAGTTCTTC.

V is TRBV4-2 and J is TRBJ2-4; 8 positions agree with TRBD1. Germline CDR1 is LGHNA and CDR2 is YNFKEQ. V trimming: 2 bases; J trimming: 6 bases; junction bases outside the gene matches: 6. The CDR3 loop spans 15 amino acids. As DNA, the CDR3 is TGTGCCAGCAGCCAATCCAGGGGGCCCGGAAACATTCAGTACTTC. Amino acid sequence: CASSQSRGPGNIQYF.

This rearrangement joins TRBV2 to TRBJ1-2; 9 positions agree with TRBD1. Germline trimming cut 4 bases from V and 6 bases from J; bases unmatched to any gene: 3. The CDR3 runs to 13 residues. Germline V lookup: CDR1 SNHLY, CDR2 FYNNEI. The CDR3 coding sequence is TGTGCCAGCAGTGGACAGGGGGACAATGGCTACACCTTC. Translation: CASSGQGDNGYTF.

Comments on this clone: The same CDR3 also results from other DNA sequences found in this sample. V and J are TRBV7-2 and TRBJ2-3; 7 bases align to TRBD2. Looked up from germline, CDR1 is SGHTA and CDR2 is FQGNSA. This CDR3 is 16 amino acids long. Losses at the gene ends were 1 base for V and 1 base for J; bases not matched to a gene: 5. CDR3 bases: TGTGCCAGCAGCTTAGGAGCGAGCGGGGGCACAGATACGCAGTATTTT. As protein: CASSLGASGGTDTQYF.

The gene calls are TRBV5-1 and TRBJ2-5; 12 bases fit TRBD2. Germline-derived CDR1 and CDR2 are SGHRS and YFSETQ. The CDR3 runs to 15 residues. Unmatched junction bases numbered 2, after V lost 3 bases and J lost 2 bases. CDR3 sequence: CASSYGTSGQETQYF. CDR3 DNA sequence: TGCGCCAGCAGCTACGGGACTAGCGGGCAAGAGACCCAGTACTTC.

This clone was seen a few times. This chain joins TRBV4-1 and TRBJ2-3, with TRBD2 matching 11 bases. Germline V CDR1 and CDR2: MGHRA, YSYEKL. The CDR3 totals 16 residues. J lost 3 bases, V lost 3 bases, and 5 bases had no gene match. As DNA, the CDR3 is TGCGCCAGCAGCCAGGTTGGGACTAGCGGTACAGATACGCAGTATTTT. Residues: CASSQVGTSGTDTQYF.

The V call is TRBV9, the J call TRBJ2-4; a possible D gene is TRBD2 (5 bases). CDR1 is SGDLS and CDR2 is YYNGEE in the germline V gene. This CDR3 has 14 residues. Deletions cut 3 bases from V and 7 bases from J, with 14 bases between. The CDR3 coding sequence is TGTGCCAGCAGCGGAGGACTTAGCTCGAACATTCAGTACTTC. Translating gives CASSGGLSSNIQYF.

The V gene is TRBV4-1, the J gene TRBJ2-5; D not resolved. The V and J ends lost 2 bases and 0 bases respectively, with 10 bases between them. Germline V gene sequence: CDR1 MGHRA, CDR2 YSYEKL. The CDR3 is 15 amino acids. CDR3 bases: TGCGCCAGCAGCCAAACCGCGGCGGACCAAGAGACCCAGTACTTC. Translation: CASSQTAADQETQYF.